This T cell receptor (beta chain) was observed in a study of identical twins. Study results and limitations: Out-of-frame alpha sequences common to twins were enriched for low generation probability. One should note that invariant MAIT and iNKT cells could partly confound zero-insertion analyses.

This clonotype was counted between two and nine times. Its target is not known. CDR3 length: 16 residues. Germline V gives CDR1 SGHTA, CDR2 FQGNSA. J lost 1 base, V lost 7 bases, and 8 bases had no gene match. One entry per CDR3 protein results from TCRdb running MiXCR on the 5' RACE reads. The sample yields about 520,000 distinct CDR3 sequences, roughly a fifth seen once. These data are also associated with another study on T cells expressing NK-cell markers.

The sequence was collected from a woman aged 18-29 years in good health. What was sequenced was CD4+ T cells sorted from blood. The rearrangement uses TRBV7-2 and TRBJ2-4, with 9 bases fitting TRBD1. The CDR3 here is CASTQRGQGAKNIQYF. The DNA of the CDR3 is TGTGCCAGCACCCAACGGGGACAGGGTGCCAAAAACATTCAGTACTTC.